This T cell receptor (beta chain) stems from a study of blood T cell repertoires in COVID-19. On the study more broadly: The study drew acute and convalescent COVID-19 samples from the United States, Italy and Spain. Sample material is recorded as cDNA or gDNA derived from T cells, B-cell-depleted T cells, or PBMCs.

Original data processing: Reference gene primer amplification gave estimated nucleated cell counts. The assay was immunoSEQ multiplex PCR, and TCRdb's table has in-frame clones only and misses some. V, J and clone size were drawn from that table, and D and trimming were deduced from the DNA. The table includes roughly 270,000 clones, 65% to 90% detected once. The junction had 7 bases not matched to a gene; V was cut back by 1 base and J by 9 bases. Germline assignment: CDR1 LGHDT and CDR2 YNNKEL (reference sequence). The CDR3 consists of 15 residues. The chain couples TRBV3-1 (or the pseudogene TRBV3-2) to TRBJ2-1, with 9 nucleotides matching TRBD2. The material sequenced was peripheral blood. The clonotype comes from a man in his forties or fifties with active or convalescent COVID-19. The CDR3 is CASSQVNSGRTEQFF. The CDR3 DNA is TGTGCCAGCAGCCAAGTAAATAGCGGGAGAACTGAGCAGTTCTTC.